This T cell receptor (beta chain) was identified in a study of T-cell reconstitution after alpha-beta-depleted transplantation in children. Per the germline V gene, CDR1 is SSHAT and CDR2 is FNYEAQ (reference sequence). The CDR3 extends over 19 amino acids. On this clonotype: An end of the junction differs from the germline gene, which may be a read error.

Library preparation (for TCRbeta) was performed with unique molecular identifiers. TCRdb reprocessed the PCR reads with MiXCR, giving one entry per CDR3 protein. The sample yields some 590,000 distinct CDR3 sequences, about 10% seen once. Sequences were derived from PBMCs from the stem cell graft donor, sampled from the stem cell graft. The chain combines TRBV7-7 with TRBJ2-1; 9 positions agree with TRBD2. The receptor comes from a human donor who donated a stem cell graft to a child with acute myeloid leukemia. CDR3 coding DNA: TGTGCTAGCACCGCCGGGGGTAGCGGGAGAGGATTCCCGTGGGATGAGCAGTTCTTC. Its protein product is CASTAGGSGRGFPWDEQFF.